This TCR beta chain was profiled in a study of metastatic and nonmetastatic thyroid tumors. Every patient was untreated before thyroid surgery. This clone was observed many times. TCRdb re-processed the PCR reads through MiXCR. The table shows 20,000 to 25,000 clones, with around 13% occurring only once. The germline gives CDR1 LGHNA, CDR2 YSLEER. V gave up 1 base and J gave up 4 bases, with 8 bases separating them. CDR3 length equals 15 residues. The sequence came from a female donor with papillary thyroid cancer or a benign thyroid nodule (not recorded which). Some clones in this sample may be carry-over from other donors' samples. The specimen was blood. This chain connects TRBV4-3 to TRBJ2-6; D unclear. The chain's CDR3 is CASSQGTPGANVLTF. The CDR3, as DNA: TGCGCCAGCAGCCAAGGTACTCCCGGGGCCAACGTCCTGACTTTC.